The clone carrying this T cell receptor (beta chain) was recorded many times. Antigen: not known. The CDR3 has 15 amino acids. Germline lookup yields CDR1 MNHEY and CDR2 SVGEGT. The J segment lost 0 bases and the V segment lost 4 bases, leaving 3 bases of the junction unmatched. Individual TCR cDNA molecules each bore their own unique molecular identifier. TCRdb ran MiXCR on the 5' RACE reads and lists one entry per CDR3 protein. This sample has about 38,000 distinct CDR3 sequences, with 7.5% found just once. The data stem from a study of spatial heterogeneity in lung cancer. Study-wide background: Sequencing consistently turned up more beta-chain sequences than alpha-chain sequences.

General observations from the study: Blood carried ubiquitous expanded tumor TCRs more at resection than follow-up.

Regarding time point: sample taken at primary tumor resection. Tumor, nontumor lung or frozen PBMC supplied whole RNA, sequenced without sorting. This chain uses TRBV6-2 or TRBV6-3 with TRBJ1-5; 7 nucleotides agree with TRBD1. The receptor's source is a male donor with early-stage non-small cell lung cancer. Sequenced material: PBMCs, taken at surgery. CDR3 amino acids: CASSSWDSSNQPQHF. The CDR3 DNA reads as TGTGCCAGCAGTTCCTGGGACAGTAGCAATCAGCCCCAGCATTTT.